These T cell receptor beta chains were read from a single sample in a study of blood T cell repertoires in COVID-19. Only in-frame clones appear in the TCRdb table, and some are missing; sequencing was by immunoSEQ multiplex PCR. Of under 30,000 clones listed, approximately 92% are singletons. The specimen was peripheral blood. These receptors all stem from a man of 80 years or more with acute or convalescent COVID-19. The CDR3 runs from the conserved cysteine through the conserved F or W. A D gene is named only where the DNA matches it firmly. Part of the rows lack a size; the others show once, few, many or a class for expanded clones.

once	TRBV27	TRBD1	TRBJ1-2	TGTGCCAGCAGTTTATGGGCCCTGACAGGGGAGGCCTATGGCTACACCTTC	CASSLWALTGEAYGYTF
.	TRBV4-2	.	TRBJ2-5	TGTGCCAGCAGCCAAGAGCACAGGGACGGGACCCAGTACTTC	CASSQEHRDGTQYF
.	TRBV19	.	TRBJ2-1	TGTGCCAGTAGTATCCCGGGGATCTACAATGAGCAGTTCTTC	CASSIPGIYNEQFF
.	TRBV2	TRBD2	TRBJ2-4	TGTGCCAGCAGTGAAAGACTAGCGGGGGCCCTTAAAAACATTCAGTACTTC	CASSERLAGALKNIQYF
.	TRBV4-2	.	TRBJ1-6	TGTGCCAGCAGCCTCACAGGGACATCACCCCTCCACTTT	CASSLTGTSPLHF
.	TRBV11-3	.	TRBJ2-7	TGTGCCAGCAGCGAACGGACATCCAACGAGCAGTACTTC	CASSERTSNEQYF
.	TRBV2	.	TRBJ2-4	TGTGCCAGCAGTGAACTAGGACTAGCCAAAAACATTCAGTACTTC	CASSELGLAKNIQYF
.	TRBV2	.	TRBJ1-2	TGTGCCAGCAGTGCCTTGCGTGAGTCTTACCCCTATGGCTACACCTTC	CASSALRESYPYGYTF
.	TRBV19	.	TRBJ2-6	TGTGCCAGTAGTAAGAGGGCAGGAGGATACTCTGGGGCCAACGTCCTGACTTTC	CASSKRAGGYSGANVLTF
.	TRBV5-5	TRBD1	TRBJ1-5	TGTGCCAGTCCCACAGGGGGCGGTCGCAATCAGCCCCAGCATTTT	CASPTGGGRNQPQHF
.	TRBV30	.	TRBJ2-2	TGTGCCTGGAGGCGAGACATTCGGACCGGGGAGCTGTTTTTT	CAWRRDIRTGELFF
.	TRBV6-5	TRBD2	TRBJ2-7	TGTGCCAGCAGGGCCGGGACTAGGCTCGAGCAGTACTTC	CASRAGTRLEQYF
.	TRBV19	.	TRBJ1-5	TGTGCCAGCAGGCAGGGCAGTCAGCCCCAGCATTTT	CASRQGSQPQHF
.	TRBV5-1	.	TRBJ2-7	TGCGCCAGCAGCTTGGTACCCGGGATAGGATACGAGCAGTACTTC	CASSLVPGIGYEQYF
.	TRBV5-1	.	TRBJ1-5	TGCGCCAGCAGCCCCCTTGGCAATCAGCCCCAGCATTTT	CASSPLGNQPQHF
.	TRBV9	TRBD2	TRBJ2-7	TGTGCCAGCAGCGAGGGGCTAGCGGGGGGGTACGAGCAGTACTTC	CASSEGLAGGYEQYF
.	TRBV28	.	TRBJ1-2	TGTGCCAGCAGTTTACGGGAGACCTATGGCTACACCTTC	CASSLRETYGYTF
.	TRBV19	.	TRBJ2-1	TGTGCCAGTAGTATCCGGGACGGGAGCTCCTACAATGAGCAGTTCTTC	CASSIRDGSSYNEQFF
.	TRBV7-8	TRBD1	TRBJ2-7	TGTGCCAGCACAGACGGGACAGGGACCTACGAGCAGTACTTC	CASTDGTGTYEQYF
.	TRBV9	TRBD1	TRBJ1-5	TGTGCCAGCAGCCCCTGGGACAGGGGGGATCAGCCCCAGCATTTT	CASSPWDRGDQPQHF
once	TRBV28	.	TRBJ2-1	TGTGCCAGCAGTTTAGCGGACTCCTACAATGAGCAGTTCTTC	CASSLADSYNEQFF
.	TRBV24-1	.	TRBJ1-1	TGTGCCACCAGTGATTCCACAGAGAACACTGAAGCTTTCTTT	CATSDSTENTEAFF
.	TRBV12-3/TRBV12-4	TRBD1	TRBJ1-1	TGTGCCAGCAGTTTAGACAGGGGGGGGGCTTTCTTT	CASSLDRGGAFF
.	TRBV5-1	TRBD1	TRBJ2-7	TGCGCCAGCAGCGAGGACGGGACAGGGCGATACGAGCAGTACTTC	CASSEDGTGRYEQYF
.	TRBV5-1	.	TRBJ2-5	TGCGCCAGCAGCTTGGACACGCCGGGGGAGACCCAGTACTTC	CASSLDTPGETQYF
.	TRBV3-1/TRBV3-2	.	TRBJ2-7	TGTGCCAGCAGCCAAGTTGCGGGCTACGAGCAGTACTTC	CASSQVAGYEQYF
once	TRBV10-3	.	TRBJ2-3	TGTGCCATCAAGTCCCTGAGCGCAGATACGCAGTATTTT	CAIKSLSADTQYF
.	TRBV23-1	TRBD1	TRBJ2-7	TGCGCCAGCAGTCAAATAGCCGGGACAGGGACCAACTACGAGCAGTACTTC	CASSQIAGTGTNYEQYF
.	TRBV6-5	TRBD1	TRBJ1-6	TGTGCCAGCAGTTATCCCCGGGACAGGGGGCATTCACCCCTCCACTTT	CASSYPRDRGHSPLHF
.	TRBV18	.	TRBJ1-1	TGTGCCAGCTCCTCCGCGACAGGCCATCTCCCGAACACTGAAGCTTTCTTT	CASSSATGHLPNTEAFF
.	TRBV5-1	.	TRBJ2-1	TGCGCCACCTCTCAGGGGAGCTCCTACAATGAGCAGTTCTTC	CATSQGSSYNEQFF
.	TRBV2	.	TRBJ2-2	TGTGCCAGCGGACGGGGGTTGGGCGGGGAGCTGTTTTTT	CASGRGLGGELFF
.	TRBV6-6	TRBD1	TRBJ1-3	TGTGCCAGCAGGGAGGGGGCCCTCTCTGGAAACACCATATATTTT	CASREGALSGNTIYF
.	TRBV24-1	TRBD1	TRBJ2-1	TGTGCCACCAGTGATCCCGGGACAGGGTCTGACAACAATGAGCAGTTCTTC	CATSDPGTGSDNNEQFF
.	TRBV6-4	.	TRBJ1-5	TGTGCCAGCAGTGTCCCCAGGGGTCTCAATCAGCCCCAGCATTTT	CASSVPRGLNQPQHF
.	TRBV5-5	.	TRBJ2-3	TGTGCCAGCAGCTCCAGACAGCTTAGCACAGATACGCAGTATTTT	CASSSRQLSTDTQYF
.	TRBV6-4	.	TRBJ1-5	TGTGCCAGCACCCAGGGCTTGGGGCCCCAGCATTTT	CASTQGLGPQHF
.	TRBV5-4	.	TRBJ1-2	TGTGCCAGCAGCTTTTCAGGGGAGTATGGCTACACCTTC	CASSFSGEYGYTF
.	TRBV10-3	TRBD1	TRBJ1-2	TGTGCCTCAGAGGGGACAGGGCTCAACTATGGCTACACCTTC	CASEGTGLNYGYTF